The clone carrying this T cell receptor (beta chain) was counted only a few times. Its antigen is unknown. The V gene's germline CDR1 is LNHDA and CDR2 SQIVND (reference sequence). This CDR3 comprises 16 residues. Germline trimming cut 5 bases from V and 0 bases from J; bases unmatched to any gene: 5. The data are from a study of T cells in localized non-small cell lung cancer. The study's findings and limits: Median detection of top 100 tumor clones in adjacent lung was 57 clones. Uninvolved adjacent lung, not tumor, had the highest T cell clonality.

Assay: immunoSEQ multiplex PCR; the TCRdb copy retains only in-frame clones and omits some. In the table there are about 82,000 clones, about three quarters of which are singletons. Sequences were derived from PBMCs, sampled before any cancer treatment. This receptor was identified in a man between 40 and 69 years old with stage II squamous cell lung carcinoma. The rearrangement joins TRBV19 to TRBJ2-2; 8 bases line up with TRBD1. This CDR3 is CASSLRQGPNTGELFF. CDR3 in DNA: TGTGCCAGTAGTCTAAGACAGGGGCCGAACACCGGGGAGCTGTTTTTT.